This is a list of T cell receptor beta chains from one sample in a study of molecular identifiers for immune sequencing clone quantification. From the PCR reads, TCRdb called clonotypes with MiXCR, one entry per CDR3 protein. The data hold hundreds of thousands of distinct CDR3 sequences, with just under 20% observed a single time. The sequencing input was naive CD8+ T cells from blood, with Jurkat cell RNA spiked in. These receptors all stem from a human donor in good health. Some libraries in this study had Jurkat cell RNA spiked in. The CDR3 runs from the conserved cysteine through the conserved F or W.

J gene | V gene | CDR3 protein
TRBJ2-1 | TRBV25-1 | CASSEEIAGVEQFF
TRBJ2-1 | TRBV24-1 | CATSDLRQGKVSEQFF
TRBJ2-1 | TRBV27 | CASRTGDEQFF
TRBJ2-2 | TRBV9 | CASSVPIAGGTGVLFF
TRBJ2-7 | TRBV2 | CASSEEVLGEQYF
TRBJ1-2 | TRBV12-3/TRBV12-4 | CASKGRGYGYTF
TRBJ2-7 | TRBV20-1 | CSARIRGLYEQYF
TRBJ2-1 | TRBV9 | CASSRLAGNNEQFF
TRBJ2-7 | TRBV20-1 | CSARIGQGLDEQYF
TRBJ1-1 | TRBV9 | CASSVGHQNTEAFF
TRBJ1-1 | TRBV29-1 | CSVDLQDSPEAFF
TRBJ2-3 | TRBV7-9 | CASGGGGGMADTQYF
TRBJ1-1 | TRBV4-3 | CASSRVRKNTEAFF